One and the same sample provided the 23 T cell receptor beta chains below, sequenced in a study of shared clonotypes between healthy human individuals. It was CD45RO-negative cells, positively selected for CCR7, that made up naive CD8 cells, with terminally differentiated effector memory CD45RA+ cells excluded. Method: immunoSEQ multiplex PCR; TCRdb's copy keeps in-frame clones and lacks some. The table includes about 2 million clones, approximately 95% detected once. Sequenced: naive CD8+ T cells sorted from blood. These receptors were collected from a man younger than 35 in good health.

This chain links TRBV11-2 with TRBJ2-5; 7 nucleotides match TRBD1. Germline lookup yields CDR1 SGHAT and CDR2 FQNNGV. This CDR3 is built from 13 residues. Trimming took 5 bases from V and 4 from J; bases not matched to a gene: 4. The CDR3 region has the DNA TGTGCCAGCAGCGCAAGGGGGCGAGAGACCCAGTACTTC. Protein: CASSARGRETQYF.

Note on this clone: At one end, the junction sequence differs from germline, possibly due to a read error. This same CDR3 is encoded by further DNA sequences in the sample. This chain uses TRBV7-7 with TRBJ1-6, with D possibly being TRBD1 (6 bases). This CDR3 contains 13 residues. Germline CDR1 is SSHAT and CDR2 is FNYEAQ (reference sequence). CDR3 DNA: TGTGCTAGCAGCTTGGGGGGCAATTCACCCCTCCACTTT. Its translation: CASSLGGNSPLHF.

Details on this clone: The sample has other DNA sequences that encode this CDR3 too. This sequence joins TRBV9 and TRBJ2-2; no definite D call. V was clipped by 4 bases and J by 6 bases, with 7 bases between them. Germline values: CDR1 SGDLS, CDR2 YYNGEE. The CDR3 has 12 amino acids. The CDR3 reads CASSPRPGELFF. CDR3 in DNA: TGTGCCAGCAGCCCCAGACCCGGGGAGCTGTTTTTT.

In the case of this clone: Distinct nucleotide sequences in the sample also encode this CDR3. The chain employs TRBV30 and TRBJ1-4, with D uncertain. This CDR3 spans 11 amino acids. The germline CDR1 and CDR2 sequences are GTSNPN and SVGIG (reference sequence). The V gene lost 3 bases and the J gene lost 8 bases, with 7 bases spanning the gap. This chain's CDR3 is CAWSPGEKLFF. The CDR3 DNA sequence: TGTGCCTGGAGCCCGGGCGAAAAACTGTTTTTT.

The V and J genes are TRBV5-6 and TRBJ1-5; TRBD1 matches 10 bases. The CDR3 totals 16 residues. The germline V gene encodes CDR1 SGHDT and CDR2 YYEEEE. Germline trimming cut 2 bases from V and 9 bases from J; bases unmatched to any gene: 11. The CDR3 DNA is TGTGCCAGCAGCTTTTGGACAGGGGGGGTCTTGGGGCCCCAGCATTTT. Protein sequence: CASSFWTGGVLGPQHF.

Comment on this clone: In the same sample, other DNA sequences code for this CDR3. DNA for the CDR3: TGTGCCAGCGAACTTGCAGGAGAGACCCAGTACTTC. Protein sequence: CASELAGETQYF. This chain links TRBV2 with TRBJ2-5; no clear D. There are 12 residues in the CDR3. The ends were cut back, 8 bases at V and 4 bases at J, with 11 bases in the middle. Germline V gene lookup returns CDR1 SNHLY and CDR2 FYNNEI.

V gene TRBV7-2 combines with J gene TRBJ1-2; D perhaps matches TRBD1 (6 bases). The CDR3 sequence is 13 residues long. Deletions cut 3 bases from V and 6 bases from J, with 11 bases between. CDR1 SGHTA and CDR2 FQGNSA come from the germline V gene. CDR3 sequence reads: CASSLTGWDGYTF. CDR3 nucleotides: TGTGCCAGCAGCTTGACAGGTTGGGATGGCTACACCTTC.

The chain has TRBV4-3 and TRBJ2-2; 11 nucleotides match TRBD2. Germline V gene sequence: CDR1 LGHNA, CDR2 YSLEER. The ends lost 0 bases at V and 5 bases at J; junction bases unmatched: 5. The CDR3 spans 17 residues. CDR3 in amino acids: CASSQETSGGWTGELFF. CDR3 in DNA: TGCGCCAGCAGCCAAGAAACTAGCGGGGGTTGGACCGGGGAGCTGTTTTTT.

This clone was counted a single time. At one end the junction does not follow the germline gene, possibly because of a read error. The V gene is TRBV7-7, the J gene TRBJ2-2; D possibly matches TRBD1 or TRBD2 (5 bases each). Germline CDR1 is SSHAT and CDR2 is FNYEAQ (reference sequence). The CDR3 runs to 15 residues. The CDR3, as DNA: TGTGCTAGCAGCTCCGGGACCTTTAACACCGGGGAGCTGTTTTTT. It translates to CASSSGTFNTGELFF.

In nucleotides, the CDR3 is TGTGCCATCAGTGGACTAGCGGACTACAATGAGCAGTTCTTC. Translated: CAISGLADYNEQFF. This sequence joins TRBV10-3 and TRBJ2-1, with 9 bases that match TRBD2. This CDR3 spans 14 amino acids. Germline assignment: CDR1 ENHRY and CDR2 SYGVKD. V dropped 4 bases and J dropped 3; count of bases not matched to a gene: 1.

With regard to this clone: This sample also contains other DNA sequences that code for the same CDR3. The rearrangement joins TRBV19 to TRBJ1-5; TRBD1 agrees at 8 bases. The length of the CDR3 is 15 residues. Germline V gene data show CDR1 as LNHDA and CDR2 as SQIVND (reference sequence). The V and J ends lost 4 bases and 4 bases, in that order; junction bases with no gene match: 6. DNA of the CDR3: TGTGCCAGTAGTACGACAGGGGAGGGGAATCAGCCCCAGCATTTT. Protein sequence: CASSTTGEGNQPQHF.

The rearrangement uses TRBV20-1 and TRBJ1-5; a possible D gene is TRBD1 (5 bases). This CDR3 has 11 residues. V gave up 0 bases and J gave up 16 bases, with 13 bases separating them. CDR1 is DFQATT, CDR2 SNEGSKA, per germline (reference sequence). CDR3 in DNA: TGCAGTGCTAGAGAGGGGCAGGGACTTCATTTT. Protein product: CSAREGQGLHF.

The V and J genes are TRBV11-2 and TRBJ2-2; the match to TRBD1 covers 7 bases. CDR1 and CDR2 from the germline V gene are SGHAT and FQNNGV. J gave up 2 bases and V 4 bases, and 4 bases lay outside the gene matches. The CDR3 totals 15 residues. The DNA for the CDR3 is TGTGCCAGCAGCTACAGGGGACCCAACACCGGGGAGCTGTTTTTT. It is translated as CASSYRGPNTGELFF.

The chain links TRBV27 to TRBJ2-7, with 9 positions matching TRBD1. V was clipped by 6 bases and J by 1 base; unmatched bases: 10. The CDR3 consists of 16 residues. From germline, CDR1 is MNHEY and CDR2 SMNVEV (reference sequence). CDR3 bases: TGTGCCAGCAGCCCCGCCTGGACAGGGGATTCCTACGAGCAGTACTTC. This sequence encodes CASSPAWTGDSYEQYF.

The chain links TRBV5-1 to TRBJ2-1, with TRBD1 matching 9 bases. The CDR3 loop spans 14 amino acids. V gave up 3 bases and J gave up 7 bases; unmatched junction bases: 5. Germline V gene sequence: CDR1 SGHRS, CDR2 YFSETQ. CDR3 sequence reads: CASSSGTGWNEQFF. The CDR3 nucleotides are TGCGCCAGCAGCTCCGGGACAGGGTGGAATGAGCAGTTCTTC. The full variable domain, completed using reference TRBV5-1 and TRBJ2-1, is KAGVTQTPRYLIKTRGQQVTLSCSPISGHRSVSWYQQTPGQGLQFLFEYFSETQRNKGNFPGRFSGRQFSNSRSEMNVSTLELGDSALYLCASSSGTGWNEQFFGPGTRLTVL.

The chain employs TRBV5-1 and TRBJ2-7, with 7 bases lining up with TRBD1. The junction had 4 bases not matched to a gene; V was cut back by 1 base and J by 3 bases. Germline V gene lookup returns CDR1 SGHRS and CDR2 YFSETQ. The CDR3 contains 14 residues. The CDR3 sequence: CASSLTGQYYEQYF. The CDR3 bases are TGCGCCAGCAGCTTGACGGGACAGTACTACGAGCAGTACTTC.

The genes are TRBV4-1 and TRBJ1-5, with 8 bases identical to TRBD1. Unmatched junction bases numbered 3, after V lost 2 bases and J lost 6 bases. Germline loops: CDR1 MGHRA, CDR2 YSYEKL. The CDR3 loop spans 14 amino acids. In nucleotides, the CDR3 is TGCGCCAGCAGCCAACAGGGGGCAGTTCAGCCCCAGCATTTT. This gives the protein CASSQQGAVQPQHF.

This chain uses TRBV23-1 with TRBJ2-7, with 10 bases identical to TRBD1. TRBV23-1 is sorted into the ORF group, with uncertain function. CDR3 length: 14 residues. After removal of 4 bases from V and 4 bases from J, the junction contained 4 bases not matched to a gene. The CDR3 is CASSPGQGGYEQYF. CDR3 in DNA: TGCGCCAGCAGTCCCGGACAGGGGGGATACGAGCAGTACTTC.

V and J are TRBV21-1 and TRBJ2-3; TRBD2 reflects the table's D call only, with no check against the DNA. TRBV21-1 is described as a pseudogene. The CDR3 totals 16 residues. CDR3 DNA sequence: TGTGCCAGCAGCAAGTTAGTGGGGGGTATCTCAGATACGCAGTATTTT. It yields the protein CASSKLVGGISDTQYF.

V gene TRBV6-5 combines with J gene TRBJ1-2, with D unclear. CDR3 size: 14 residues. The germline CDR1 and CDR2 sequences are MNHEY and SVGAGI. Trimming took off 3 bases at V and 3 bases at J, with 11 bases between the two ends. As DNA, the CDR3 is TGTGCCAGCAGTTATGATGCAGGATACTATGGCTACACCTTC. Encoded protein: CASSYDAGYYGYTF.

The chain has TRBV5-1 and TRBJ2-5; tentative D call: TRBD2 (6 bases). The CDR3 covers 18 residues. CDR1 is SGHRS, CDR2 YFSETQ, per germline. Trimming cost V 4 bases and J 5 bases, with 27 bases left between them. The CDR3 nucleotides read TGCGCCAGCAGCCTGCGGGGCTTGGGTCAGGGCGGTTTGGAGACCCAGTACTTC. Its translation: CASSLRGLGQGGLETQYF.

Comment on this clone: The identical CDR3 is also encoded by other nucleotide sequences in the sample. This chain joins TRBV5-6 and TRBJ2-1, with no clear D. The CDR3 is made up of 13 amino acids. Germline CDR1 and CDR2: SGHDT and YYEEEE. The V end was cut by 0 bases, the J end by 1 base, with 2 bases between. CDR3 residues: CASSLVSYNEQFF. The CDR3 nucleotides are TGTGCCAGCAGCTTGGTGTCCTACAATGAGCAGTTCTTC.

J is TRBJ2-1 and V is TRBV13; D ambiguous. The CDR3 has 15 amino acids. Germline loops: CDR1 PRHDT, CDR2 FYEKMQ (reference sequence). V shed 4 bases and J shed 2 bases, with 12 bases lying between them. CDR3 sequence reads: CASSSEVVAYNEQFF. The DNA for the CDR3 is TGTGCCAGCAGCTCCGAGGTTGTAGCCTACAATGAGCAGTTCTTC.